Given below is one T cell receptor (beta chain) in context. The sample is drawn from a study of blood T cell repertoires in COVID-19. Across the whole study: Sites in the United States, Italy and Spain provided acute and convalescent COVID-19 samples. Sample material is recorded as cDNA or gDNA derived from T cells, B-cell-depleted T cells, or PBMCs.

The CDR3 is made up of 16 amino acids. The V gene's germline CDR1 is SNHLY and CDR2 FYNNEI. Trimming at V came to 4 bases and at J to 4 bases, leaving 11 bases not matched to a gene. The Seattle site enrolled patients during active infection and followed them longitudinally. Per the authors' pipeline: Reference gene primer amplification gave estimated nucleated cell counts. TCRdb's table, derived via immunoSEQ multiplex PCR, lists solely in-frame clones and lacks some. The V and J calls and clone size are taken from that table; D and trimming were inferred from the DNA. The profile shows over 150,000 clones, 80% to 85% of them singletons.

The source is a woman aged 40 to 49 with COVID-19, enrolled during active disease. Sequenced material: peripheral blood. The chain links TRBV2 to TRBJ2-7; TRBD2 agrees at 9 bases. CDR3 protein: CASSGSVSGSLYEQYF. The CDR3 DNA is TGTGCCAGCAGTGGGAGCGTTAGCGGGAGTTTGTACGAGCAGTACTTC.